The 14 T cell receptor beta chains reported below all come from one sample, sequenced in a study of shared clonotypes between healthy human individuals (dated by TCRdb to the early 2020s). Library preparation employed the immunoSEQ multiplex PCR assay. TCRdb mirrors the immuneACCESS table, restricted to in-frame sequences. Some clones are absent from its copies; in checked studies, under half trace to an unresolved V gene, and the reason for the others is unknown. Recorded for this sample are about 2 million clones; about 94% of them occurred a single time. Approximately 1.2% of the sample lies in the top ten. CD8 naive samples were obtained by positive selection for CCR7 among CD45RO-negative cells, yielding a CD45RA+CCR7+ population from which TemRA cells were excluded. Input material: naive CD8+ T cells sorted from blood. This specimen's cell subset or site label, per the study, means: CD45RA+CCR7+. Receptors were obtained from a man between 18 and 35 years old in good health.

The genes are TRBV27 and TRBJ2-1; 10 bases map to TRBD2. V dropped 1 base and J dropped 2; count of bases not matched to a gene: 2. This CDR3 has 16 amino acids. Per germline, CDR1 MNHEY and CDR2 SMNVEV (reference sequence). CDR3 nucleotide sequence: TGTGCCAGCAGTTTATACGGGACTAGCGCCTACAATGAGCAGTTCTTC. This gives the protein CASSLYGTSAYNEQFF.

This clone was observed a single time. The chain combines TRBV4-3 with TRBJ2-2, with D uncertain. The V end was cut by 0 bases, the J end by 8 bases, with 19 bases between. This CDR3 is built from 17 residues. Germline lookup yields CDR1 LGHNA and CDR2 YSLEER. This chain's CDR3 is CASSQDVFPLALGELFF. CDR3 bases: TGCGCCAGCAGCCAAGACGTTTTCCCGTTGGCGTTGGGGGAGCTGTTTTTT.

The gene calls are TRBV4-1 and TRBJ1-3; 8 bases map to TRBD1. J was trimmed by 0 bases and V by 1 base; bases with no gene match: 5. Germline loops: CDR1 MGHRA, CDR2 YSYEKL. This CDR3 spans 17 amino acids. The chain's CDR3 is CASSQGGTGNSGNTIYF. CDR3 DNA: TGCGCCAGCAGCCAAGGAGGGACAGGCAACTCTGGAAACACCATATATTTT.

The V call is TRBV7-9, the J call TRBJ2-2, with 9 positions matching TRBD2. CDR1 SEHNR and CDR2 FQNEAQ come from the germline V gene (reference sequence). CDR3 length equals 17 residues. V gave up 5 bases and J gave up 5 bases; unmatched junction bases: 12. The CDR3 loop reads CASSAPSRGGDTGELFF. The CDR3 DNA is TGTGCCAGCAGCGCCCCCTCCCGCGGGGGGGATACCGGGGAGCTGTTTTTT.

The CDR3 sequence is CASSALAAAYNEQFF. In DNA form, the CDR3 reads TGCGCCAGCAGCGCCCTAGCGGCTGCCTACAATGAGCAGTTCTTC. J is TRBJ2-1 and V is TRBV5-1; TRBD2 aligns across 7 bases. Germline values: CDR1 SGHRS, CDR2 YFSETQ. V dropped 4 bases and J dropped 2; count of bases not matched to a gene: 6. The CDR3 is 15 residues long.

In this sample, this clone turned up a few times. This chain links TRBV27 with TRBJ1-1; no clear D. The germline V gene has CDR1 MNHEY and CDR2 SMNVEV (reference sequence). The CDR3 loop spans 12 amino acids. V dropped 7 bases and J dropped 5 bases, with 11 bases sitting between them. The CDR3 sequence is CASTSWGTEAFF. In nucleotides, the CDR3 is TGTGCCAGCACCTCGTGGGGTACTGAAGCTTTCTTT.

The V gene is TRBV2, the J gene TRBJ2-7; TRBD2 matches 9 bases. From germline, CDR1 is SNHLY and CDR2 FYNNEI. The junction had 10 bases not matched to a gene; V was cut back by 10 bases and J by 0 bases. CDR3 length equals 15 residues. CDR3 nucleotides: TGTGCCACTCTCCCTCTAGCGGGGCCCTCCTACGAGCAGTACTTC. Translating gives CATLPLAGPSYEQYF.

The chain joins TRBV7-9 to TRBJ2-1, with 14 bases that match TRBD2. The CDR3 contains 14 residues. Germline CDR1 is SEHNR and CDR2 is FQNEAQ (reference sequence). V was clipped by 10 bases and J by 9 bases; unmatched bases: 8. The CDR3 sequence: CAIPGGLAGVEQFF. In DNA form, the CDR3 reads TGTGCCATCCCAGGGGGACTAGCGGGAGTTGAGCAGTTCTTC.

The chain couples TRBV6-1 to TRBJ2-5; 7 nucleotides match TRBD1. Trimming removed 4 bases from V and 13 bases from J; junction bases left unmatched: 9. CDR3 length: 12 amino acids. Germline CDR1 and CDR2: MNHNS and SASEGT. The CDR3 loop is CASSGGQRIGYF. DNA for the CDR3: TGTGCCAGCAGTGGGGGACAGCGGATAGGGTACTTC.

This sequence joins TRBV4-1 and TRBJ2-3; 9 bases match TRBD1. V lost 1 base, J lost 4 bases, and 9 bases stayed unmatched. Per the germline V gene, CDR1 is MGHRA and CDR2 is YSYEKL. The CDR3 length is 17 residues. The CDR3 loop is CASSQAPGTGPPDTQYF. CDR3 in DNA: TGCGCCAGCAGCCAAGCCCCCGGGACAGGGCCCCCAGATACGCAGTATTTT.

A single count supports this clone. The chain employs TRBV18 and TRBJ2-1, with TRBD2 matching over 12 bases. J lost 8 bases, V lost 1 base, and 3 bases had no gene match. CDR3 length: 15 amino acids. Germline-derived CDR1 and CDR2 are KGHSH and LQKENI. The CDR3 is CASSPLLAGGDEQFF. CDR3 nucleotides: TGTGCCAGCTCACCACTACTAGCGGGAGGTGATGAGCAGTTCTTC.

The chain joins TRBV4-1 to TRBJ2-7; D not resolved. The CDR3 has 13 amino acids. Deletions cut 0 bases from V and 7 bases from J, with 10 bases between. Germline V gives CDR1 MGHRA, CDR2 YSYEKL. CDR3 coding DNA: TGCGCCAGCAGCCAAGATCCCCTTAGGGAGCAGTACTTC. Translated: CASSQDPLREQYF.

This rearrangement joins TRBV4-1 to TRBJ2-7; D not resolved. V was cut by 0 bases and J by 6 bases, with 21 bases left in between. Germline V gene sequence: CDR1 MGHRA, CDR2 YSYEKL. CDR3 size: 17 residues. The CDR3 nucleotides are TGCGCCAGCAGCCAAGAACCACAGCTGCTGGGGTCCAGCGAGCAGTACTTC. Residues: CASSQEPQLLGSSEQYF.

The chain employs TRBV21-1 and TRBJ2-1. TRBV21-1 is noted as a pseudogene. The CDR3 length is 18 residues. CDR3 coding DNA: TGTGCCAGCAGCAAAGGGGGGAAGTCGGTGGGATTAAAAAATGAGCAGTTCTTC. It encodes CASSKGGKSVGLKNEQFF.